Presented here are 2 T cell receptor beta chains from one specimen sequenced in a study of blood T cell repertoires in COVID-19. Data came from immunoSEQ multiplex PCR; TCRdb stores just in-frame clones and leaves some out. The sample has 95,000 to 150,000 clones, around nine tenths seen once. The sequenced material came from peripheral blood. These receptors all come from a woman aged 45-59 years with acute or convalescent COVID-19.

This chain connects TRBV4-1 to TRBJ1-3, with TRBD1 matching over 9 bases. Germline CDR1 and CDR2: MGHRA and YSYEKL. J was trimmed by 4 bases and V by 2 bases; bases with no gene match: 6. This CDR3 is 16 amino acids long. The CDR3 coding sequence is TGCGCCAGCAGCCAAAACAGGGGGCTCGGAGGAAACACCATATATTTT. Amino acid sequence: CASSQNRGLGGNTIYF.

The chain carries TRBV24-1 and TRBJ1-2; the match to TRBD1 covers 8 bases. V lost 4 bases and J lost 4; bases outside the gene matches: 4. Germline V gives CDR1 KGHDR, CDR2 SFDVKD. This CDR3 region has 14 residues. The CDR3 loop is CATSDPQGVYGYTF. The CDR3 bases are TGTGCCACCAGTGACCCACAGGGGGTCTATGGCTACACCTTC.